This T cell receptor beta chain was documented in a study of shared clonotypes between healthy human individuals. CDR3 length equals 13 residues. Germline V gene data show CDR1 as SGHTA and CDR2 as FQGNSA. V was cut by 3 bases and J by 1 base, with 4 bases left in between. Over several immunoSEQ plates, each subset's genomic DNA was distributed in even portions. Assay used: immunoSEQ multiplex PCR; TCRdb lists only in-frame clones, some missing. The sample holds some 1.5 million clones, approximately 96% seen once. In regard to this clone: This CDR3 is also generated by other DNA sequences in the sample.

The rearrangement links TRBV7-2 to TRBJ1-5; unclear D gene. The sequence was obtained from a man aged 25-45 years in good health. Material for sequencing was naive CD4+ T cells sorted from blood. Sample subset: CD45RA+ positively selected. The CDR3 here is CASSFGSNQPQHF. Here the CDR3 DNA reads TGTGCCAGCAGCTTCGGCAGCAATCAGCCCCAGCATTTT.